Below, 18 T cell receptor beta chains from the same sample are listed, as sequenced in a study of blood T cell repertoires in COVID-19. Clones were sequenced by immunoSEQ multiplex PCR, and TCRdb holds only the in-frame ones, with some missing. The table includes tens of thousands of clones, around 85% detected once. The sample was peripheral blood. The source of these receptors is an elderly woman with active or convalescent COVID-19.

The chain uses TRBV18 and TRBJ1-2, with a tentative D call TRBD1 (5 bases). CDR3 size: 13 residues. The germline V gene encodes CDR1 KGHSH and CDR2 LQKENI. The ends were cut back, 3 bases at V and 11 bases at J, with 16 bases in the middle. The CDR3 spells CASSPPGGLGYTF. The CDR3 DNA is TGTGCCAGCTCACCCCCCGGGGGGTTAGGATACACCTTC.

This chain joins TRBV6-4 and TRBJ2-2, with 7 bases aligning to TRBD2. From germline, CDR1 is MRHNA and CDR2 SNTAGT. V lost 4 bases to trimming and J lost 7 bases; unmatched junction nucleotides: 9. The CDR3 extends over 15 amino acids. CDR3 sequence: CASSALSGMDGELFF. The CDR3 DNA reads as TGTGCCAGCAGTGCCTTAAGCGGGATGGACGGGGAGCTGTTTTTT.

This chain uses TRBV11-2 with TRBJ2-5; D is uncertain. The germline V gene encodes CDR1 SGHAT and CDR2 FQNNGV. CDR3 length equals 15 residues. Trimming took 1 base from V and 3 from J, leaving 12 bases between them. For the CDR3, the DNA is TGTGCCAGCAGCTTAGTTGGCAGGTCGGAAGAGACCCAGTACTTC. Its translation is CASSLVGRSEETQYF.

The chain employs TRBV4-1 and TRBJ2-5; TRBD1 might be the D (5 bases). The CDR3 is made up of 15 amino acids. Deletions cut 0 bases from V and 5 bases from J, with 13 bases between. Germline V gives CDR1 MGHRA, CDR2 YSYEKL. The CDR3 bases are TGCGCCAGCAGCCAAGATCCCAGGGCGGAGGAGACCCAGTACTTC. This encodes CASSQDPRAEETQYF.

The sample holds a few counts of this clone. V and J are TRBV6-6 and TRBJ2-7; the match to TRBD2 covers 9 bases. The J segment lost 4 bases and the V segment lost 4 bases, leaving 5 bases of the junction unmatched. The CDR3 has 14 residues. Germline V gene sequence: CDR1 MNHNY, CDR2 SVGAGI (reference sequence). The CDR3 sequence is CASSFLAGQYEQYF. The CDR3 DNA is TGTGCCAGCAGTTTCCTAGCGGGACAATACGAGCAGTACTTC.

The chain uses TRBV7-9 and TRBJ1-5, with 9 bases lining up with TRBD1. Losses at the gene ends were 3 bases for V and 6 bases for J; bases not matched to a gene: 9. The CDR3 runs to 16 residues. Germline V gives CDR1 SEHNR, CDR2 FQNEAQ (reference sequence). CDR3 bases: TGTGCCAGCAGCTTCGCTGGTGGGACAGGGACTCAGCCCCAGCATTTT. It translates to CASSFAGGTGTQPQHF.

This clone was recorded only once. The rearrangement joins TRBV14 to TRBJ1-1, with 7 bases matching TRBD1. J lost 3 bases, V lost 3 bases, and 13 bases had no gene match. Germline loops: CDR1 SGHDN, CDR2 FVKESK. The CDR3 is 17 residues long. CDR3 in amino acids: CASSHFKGGAGYTEAFF. The CDR3 DNA reads TGTGCCAGCAGCCATTTCAAAGGGGGCGCGGGGTACACTGAAGCTTTCTTT.

This clone has just one count. V usage is TRBV7-9 and J usage is TRBJ2-2, with a weak D call TRBD2 (6 bases). Trimming shortened V by 5 bases and J by 4 bases, and 23 bases separated the two germline ends. The CDR3 has 18 amino acids. Germline V gene sequence: CDR1 SEHNR, CDR2 FQNEAQ (reference sequence). CDR3 sequence reads: CASSPRVGGASVTGELFF. The CDR3 DNA reads TGTGCCAGCAGCCCTAGAGTCGGAGGGGCGAGCGTCACCGGGGAGCTGTTTTTT.

V usage is TRBV7-2 and J usage is TRBJ2-1; the match to TRBD2 covers 7 bases. Germline CDR1 SGHTA, CDR2 FQGNSA. V shed 1 base, J shed 5 bases, and the junction held 5 bases outside the gene matches. CDR3 size: 15 residues. CDR3 nucleotides: TGTGCCAGCAGCTTAGGTGCGGGAGACAACAATGAGCAGTTCTTC. Its protein is CASSLGAGDNNEQFF.

This chain links TRBV10-3 with TRBJ2-5; TRBD2 agrees at 8 bases. CDR3 length equals 17 residues. Trimming at V came to 0 bases and at J to 4 bases, leaving 10 bases not matched to a gene. The germline CDR1 and CDR2 sequences are ENHRY and SYGVKD. CDR3 DNA: TGTGCCATCAGTGAGTCCCCAGGGGCGGGAGGATTAGAGACCCAGTACTTC. Amino acid sequence: CAISESPGAGGLETQYF.

The chain carries TRBV7-9 and TRBJ1-3; 7 nucleotides line up with TRBD1. The V and J ends lost 7 bases and 6 bases, in that order; junction bases with no gene match: 9. This CDR3 has 14 residues. CDR1 is SEHNR, CDR2 FQNEAQ, per germline (reference sequence). In nucleotides, the CDR3 is TGTGCCAGCACCCTTGACAGGGACCTAAACACCATATATTTT. Protein product: CASTLDRDLNTIYF.

This clone was observed a single time. The chain recombines TRBV11-2 with TRBJ1-1; a possible D gene is TRBD1 (5 bases). V was shortened by 0 bases and J by 4 bases, with 18 bases between the two germline ends. This CDR3 is built from 17 residues. From germline, CDR1 is SGHAT and CDR2 FQNNGV. The CDR3 DNA is TGTGCCAGCAGCTTAGATCTTAAGGGATGGAGGGGCACTGAAGCTTTCTTT. It specifies CASSLDLKGWRGTEAFF.

The chain couples TRBV19 to TRBJ1-2, with a possible D match to TRBD1 (5 bases). The CDR3 has 14 residues. The V end lost 0 bases, the J end lost 8 bases, and 13 bases lay between the germline ends. Germline assignment: CDR1 LNHDA and CDR2 SQIVND (reference sequence). The CDR3 DNA reads as TGTGCCAGTAGTATAGAGCGGGGGAGGAGCGGCTACACCTTC. It codes for CASSIERGRSGYTF.

V is TRBV9 and J is TRBJ1-1, with a possible D match to TRBD1 (5 bases). Per germline, CDR1 SGDLS and CDR2 YYNGEE. The V end was cut by 0 bases, the J end by 3 bases, with 12 bases between. The CDR3 runs to 15 residues. CDR3 in DNA: TGTGCCAGCAGCGTAGTTTCGGGGGGAGACACTGAAGCTTTCTTT. It codes for CASSVVSGGDTEAFF.

The chain links TRBV12-3 or TRBV12-4 to TRBJ1-1, with TRBD1 as a possible D gene (5 bases). The CDR3 totals 13 residues. V was pared by 1 base and J by 5 bases, with 8 bases between. CDR3 loop: CASSLDGGTEAFF. For the CDR3, the DNA is TGTGCCAGCAGTTTAGATGGGGGGACTGAAGCTTTCTTT.

The chain links TRBV5-1 to TRBJ1-3; TRBD1 is a possible D gene (6 bases). CDR1 and CDR2 from the germline V gene are SGHRS and YFSETQ. V was cut by 1 base and J by 0 bases, with 11 bases left in between. The CDR3 is 16 residues long. The CDR3 is CASSLMGAFSGNTIYF. The CDR3 DNA sequence: TGCGCCAGCAGCTTGATGGGGGCCTTCTCTGGAAACACCATATATTTT.

V is TRBV19 and J is TRBJ1-2; D may be TRBD1 (6 bases). The V end lost 6 bases, the J end lost 1 base, and 12 bases lay between the germline ends. CDR3 length: 14 amino acids. In germline, CDR1 is LNHDA, CDR2 SQIVND (reference sequence). The chain's CDR3 is CASRFGTLNYGYTF. In nucleotides, the CDR3 is TGTGCCAGTAGGTTCGGGACACTTAACTATGGCTACACCTTC.

This chain uses TRBV27 with TRBJ2-1; a weak D match, TRBD2 (6 bases). Germline CDR1 reads MNHEY; CDR2 reads SMNVEV (reference sequence). Trimming cost V 5 bases and J 6 bases, with 20 bases left between them. CDR3 length: 16 residues. CDR3 sequence reads: CASSESQVLGGNEQFF. The CDR3, as DNA: TGTGCCAGCAGTGAATCACAGGTTTTGGGGGGCAATGAGCAGTTCTTC.